The rows below give T cell receptor beta chains drawn from one sample of a study of read filtering for tumor transcriptome and immune sequencing. One entry per CDR3 protein results from TCRdb running MiXCR on the reads. The repertoire holds more than 45,000 distinct CDR3 sequences, with less than 20% as singletons. Sequencing was carried out using a population of CD138-negative cells sorted from bone marrow. The source of these receptors is a donor over 35 with multiple myeloma. The CDR3 runs from the conserved cysteine through the conserved F or W. Fields, in order: J gene, V gene, D gene, clone size, CDR3 protein. A D gene is named only where the DNA matches it firmly. Clone size, where shown, is once, few, many, or a class for clones that have expanded.

>TRBJ2-3|TRBV7-6|TRBD2|-
CASGLALAGGDTQYF
>TRBJ1-1|TRBV2|-|many
CASRGDAANTEAFF
>TRBJ2-1|TRBV7-3|-|many
CASSLLRYNEQFF
>TRBJ2-1|TRBV7-2|-|many
CASRRGSSYNEQFF
>TRBJ2-6|TRBV5-1|-|many
CASSSDSGANVLTF
>TRBJ2-5|TRBV14|-|-
CASSQDTGVGETRYF
>TRBJ1-1|TRBV12-3/TRBV12-4|-|many
CASSYVGDTEAFF
>TRBJ2-3|TRBV24-1|-|many
CATSDAPSTQYF
>TRBJ2-2|TRBV19|-|many
CASSTNGRLTGELFF
>TRBJ2-5|TRBV12-3/TRBV12-4|TRBD2|many
CASSSGLAGVVKTQYF
>TRBJ2-3|TRBV5-4|-|many
CASTSDAGFPSTDTQYF
>TRBJ2-1|TRBV29-1|TRBD2|medium-sized
CSVEGPLAGGFHEQFF
>TRBJ2-2|TRBV20-1|-|many
CSARDEAPVTGELFF
>TRBJ2-5|TRBV5-1|TRBD1|many
CASSSGTGEETQYF
>TRBJ2-5|TRBV13|-|few
CASSLESPDSLETQYF
>TRBJ2-3|TRBV12-3/TRBV12-4|-|many
CASSPPPNTDTQYF
>TRBJ2-3|TRBV10-3|TRBD2|many
CAIGAGGGTDTQYF
>TRBJ1-4|TRBV28|TRBD1|many
CASSPSTGGREKLFF
>TRBJ1-4|TRBV5-8|-|many
CASSLYRLTNEKLFF
>TRBJ2-3|TRBV13|-|-
CASSPRGKTDTQYF
>TRBJ2-3|TRBV25-1|-|many
CASSVSGPDTQYF
>TRBJ2-1|TRBV20-1|-|many
CSARALAEANEQFF
>TRBJ2-6|TRBV5-5|-|many
CASSMDGSSGANVLTF
>TRBJ1-2|TRBV5-1|TRBD1|many
CASSRDRDGYTF
>TRBJ2-5|TRBV29-1|-|many
CSVEAPSQETQYF
>TRBJ2-7|TRBV11-2|-|many
CASTRSSYEQYF
>TRBJ2-1|TRBV19|TRBD2|many
CASSIEGGRSGREQFF
>TRBJ2-1|TRBV20-1|-|many
CSAEGGNDNEQFF
>TRBJ2-5|TRBV11-2|TRBD2|many
CASSTGLAGGQETQYF
>TRBJ1-1|TRBV5-1|-|few
CASSMGGEPLVAFF
>TRBJ2-3|TRBV5-1|-|many
CASRDARDTDTQYF
>TRBJ2-1|TRBV7-8|-|many
CASSLQGNEQFF
>TRBJ2-2|TRBV10-3|-|many
CASGLRGYSGELFF
>TRBJ2-3|TRBV6-5|-|many
CASSKDGPSEGQYF
>TRBJ2-3|TRBV12-3/TRBV12-4|-|many
CASSLGAGTDTQYF
>TRBJ2-7|TRBV30|TRBD1|many
CAWSVDRVREQYF
>TRBJ2-7|TRBV28|-|many
CASTYDSDGGNEQYF
>TRBJ1-2|TRBV19|TRBD1|many
CASSDRGSYGYTF
>TRBJ2-1|TRBV7-3|TRBD2|many
CASSGGRRYDEQFF
>TRBJ2-1|TRBV7-9|TRBD1|many
CASSLTGGFYYNEQFF
>TRBJ2-2|TRBV7-2|-|many
CASSYEPGTGELFF
>TRBJ1-1|TRBV20-1|-|many
CSATAQGRTEAFF
>TRBJ2-2|TRBV19|-|many
CASSQTGTNTGELFF
>TRBJ2-7|TRBV3-1|TRBD2|-
CASNQDSGTISYVQYF
>TRBJ2-2|TRBV19|-|many
CASSGRRLNTGELFF
>TRBJ2-1|TRBV7-3|TRBD2|many
CASSREGLLPSEQFF
>TRBJ2-1|TRBV20-1|TRBD2|many
CSARDGLKGLAYNEQFF
>TRBJ1-5|TRBV18|-|many
CASSGWGSNQPQHF
>TRBJ2-7|TRBV20-1|-|many
CSARATSSYEQYF
>TRBJ2-1|TRBV20-1|-|many
CSATWGAYNEQFF
>TRBJ2-1|TRBV9|TRBD2|medium-sized
CASSPGTSGSLVDNEQFF
>TRBJ2-1|TRBV29-1|-|many
CSVAQGFSYNEQFF
>TRBJ2-3|TRBV20-1|-|many
CSARVGGTQYF
>TRBJ1-5|TRBV21-1|-|few
CASSLWQAGSRNQPQHF
>TRBJ2-7|TRBV5-1|-|many
CASSLEPGGHEQYF
>TRBJ1-4|TRBV12-3/TRBV12-4|-|-
CASRKQWSNDKLFF
>TRBJ1-1|TRBV29-1|TRBD1|many
CSVEDRGTEAFF